This T cell receptor (beta chain) is from a study of CD8+ T cells in alopecia areata. On the study more broadly: Treated patients swallowed 5 to 10 mg of oral tofacitinib twice daily.

Study-wide findings and caveats: In patients, TCRs were shared less clearly than in mice, and HLA may possibly be involved. Normal scalp showed lower clonality than lesional scalp, especially alopecia totalis/universalis.

Sampling of alopecia areata patients yielded lesional scalp punch biopsies as well as peripheral blood. About this clone itself: Its antigen is still unknown.

The authors extracted RNA and reverse transcribed it into cDNA as the sequencing template. Data came from immunoSEQ multiplex PCR; TCRdb stores just in-frame clones and leaves some out. The sample records 150,000 to 200,000 clones, around 71% being singletons. This clonotype originated in a human donor with alopecia areata. The source was CD8+ T cells sorted from blood, collected at week 0.

The CDR3 bases are TGTGCCAGCAGTTACTCGGGGGGGCCCTACGAGCAGTACTTC. This encodes CASSYSGGPYEQYF. The chain couples TRBV6-5 to TRBJ2-7; perhaps TRBD2 as D (7 bases). The germline V gene has CDR1 MNHEY and CDR2 SVGAGI. The CDR3 extends over 14 amino acids. Trimming removed 0 bases from V and 2 bases from J, with 8 bases in between.